This T cell receptor beta chain derives from a study of shared clonotypes between healthy human individuals. Turning to the study itself: There were three CD4 naive, three CD4 memory, two CD8 naive and one CD8 memory plates per donor. Points from the study as a whole: Among donors, sharing of clonotypes was expected to be affected by sequencing depth.

Several immunoSEQ 96-well plates shared each subset's DNA, each plate a replicate. The data were produced by immunoSEQ multiplex PCR, yet TCRdb's version contains in-frame clones alone and is incomplete. The sample holds 550,000 to 800,000 clones; around 74% are singletons and the top ten take approximately 1.7%. The germline gives CDR1 SGHRS, CDR2 YFSETQ. This CDR3 spans 16 amino acids. V gave up 3 bases and J gave up 6 bases, with 21 bases separating them. Turning to this clone: Its antigen is as yet unknown.

Sequencing was performed on memory CD4+ T cells sorted from blood. Described subset: CD45RA-negative fraction. The chain joins TRBV5-1 to TRBJ2-5, with D maybe TRBD1 (7 bases). The source of this sequence is a woman aged 25-40 years in good health. The CDR3 is CASSSDAAGQRKTQYF. As DNA, the CDR3 is TGCGCCAGCAGCTCAGACGCGGCGGGACAGAGGAAGACCCAGTACTTC.